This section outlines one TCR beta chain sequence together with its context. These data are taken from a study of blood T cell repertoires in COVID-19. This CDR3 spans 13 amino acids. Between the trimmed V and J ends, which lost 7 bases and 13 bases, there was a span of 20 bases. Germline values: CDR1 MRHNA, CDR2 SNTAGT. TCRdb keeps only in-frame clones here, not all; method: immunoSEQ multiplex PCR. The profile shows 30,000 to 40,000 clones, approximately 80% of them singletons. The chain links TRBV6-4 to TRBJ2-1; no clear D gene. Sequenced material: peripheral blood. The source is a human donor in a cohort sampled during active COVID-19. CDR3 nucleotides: TGTGCCAGCACAGATATTAAAGCAGGTGGCCAGTTCTTC. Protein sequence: CASTDIKAGGQFF.